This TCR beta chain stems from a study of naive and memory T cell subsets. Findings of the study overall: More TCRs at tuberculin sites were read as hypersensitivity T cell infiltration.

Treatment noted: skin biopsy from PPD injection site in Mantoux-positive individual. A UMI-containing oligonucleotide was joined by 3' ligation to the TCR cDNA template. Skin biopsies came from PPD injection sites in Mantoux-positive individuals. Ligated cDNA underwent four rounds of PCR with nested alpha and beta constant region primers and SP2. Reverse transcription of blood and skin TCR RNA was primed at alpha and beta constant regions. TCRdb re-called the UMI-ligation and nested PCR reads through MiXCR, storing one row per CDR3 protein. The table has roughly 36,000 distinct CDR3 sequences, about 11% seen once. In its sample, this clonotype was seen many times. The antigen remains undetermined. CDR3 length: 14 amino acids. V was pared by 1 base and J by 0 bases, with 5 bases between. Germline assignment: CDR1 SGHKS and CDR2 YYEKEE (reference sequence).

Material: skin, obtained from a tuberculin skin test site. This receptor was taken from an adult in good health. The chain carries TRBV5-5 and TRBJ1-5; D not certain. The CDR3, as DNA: TGTGCCAGCAGCTTGTTCGATAGCAATCAGCCCCAGCATTTT. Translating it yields CASSLFDSNQPQHF.